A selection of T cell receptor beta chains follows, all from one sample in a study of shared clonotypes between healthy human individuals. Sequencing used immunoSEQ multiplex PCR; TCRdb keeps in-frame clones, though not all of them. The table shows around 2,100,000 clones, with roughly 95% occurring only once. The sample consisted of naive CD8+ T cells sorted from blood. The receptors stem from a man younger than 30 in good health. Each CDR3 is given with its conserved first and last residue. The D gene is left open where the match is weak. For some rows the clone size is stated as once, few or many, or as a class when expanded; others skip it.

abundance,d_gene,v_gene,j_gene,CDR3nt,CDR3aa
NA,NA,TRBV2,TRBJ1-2,TGTGCCAGCAGGCCGGGGGACCCCGGTGGCTACACCTTC,CASRPGDPGGYTF
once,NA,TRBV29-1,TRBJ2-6,TGCAGCGTTGGAGTGTTACAGGGAAGGCCTGGGGCCAACGTCCTGACTTTC,CSVGVLQGRPGANVLTF
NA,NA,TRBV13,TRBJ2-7,TGTGCCAGCAGCTACAAAGGGAAATCCTACGAGCAGTACTTC,CASSYKGKSYEQYF
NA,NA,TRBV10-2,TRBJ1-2,TGCGCCAGCAGTGAGGAAAACCGGTGGACCCTCGGGGGAGGCTATGGCTACACCTTC,CASSEENRWTLGGGYGYTF
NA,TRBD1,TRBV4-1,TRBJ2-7,TGCGCCAGCAGCCTCCTTTACGTTGAGACAGGGACCTACGAGCAGTACTTC,CASSLLYVETGTYEQYF
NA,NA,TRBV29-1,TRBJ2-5,TGCAGCGTTGACCCCCCGGGCGTGGAGACCCAGTACTTC,CSVDPPGVETQYF
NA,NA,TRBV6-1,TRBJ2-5,TGTGCCAGCAGTGAGGTGTGGGGGACGCGGGCGGGCCAAGAGACCCAGTACTTC,CASSEVWGTRAGQETQYF
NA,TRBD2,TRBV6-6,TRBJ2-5,TGTGCCAGCAGCTCCCCGGGACTAGCGGGAAAAGAGACCCAGTACTTC,CASSSPGLAGKETQYF
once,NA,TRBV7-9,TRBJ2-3,TGTGCCAGCAGCGTACGAGGGGCAGATACGCAGTATTTT,CASSVRGADTQYF
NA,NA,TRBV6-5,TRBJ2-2,TGTGCCAGCAGTTACGTTGGAGCGCCGAACACCGGGGAGCTGTTTTTT,CASSYVGAPNTGELFF
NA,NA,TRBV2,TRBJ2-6,TGTGCCAGCAGTGAAAGGCTTCCCGGGGCCAACGTCCTGACTTTC,CASSERLPGANVLTF
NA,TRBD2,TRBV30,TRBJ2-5,TGTGCCTGGAGTGGGACTAGCGGGAGCTTGGAGACCCAGTACTTC,CAWSGTSGSLETQYF
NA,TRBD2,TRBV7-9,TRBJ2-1,TGTGCCAGCAGCTTAGGCTCGGGGGGAGATGAGCAGTTCTTC,CASSLGSGGDEQFF
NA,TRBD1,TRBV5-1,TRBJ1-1,TGCGCCAGCAGCCAACCGGGACAGGGGAACACTGAAGCTTTCTTT,CASSQPGQGNTEAFF
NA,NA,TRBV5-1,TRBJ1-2,TGCGCCAGCAGGTCGTCCCAGGGTTGTGGCTACACCTTC,CASRSSQGCGYTF
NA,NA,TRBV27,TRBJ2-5,TGTGCCAGCAGTTCCCTTTTCGACCAAGAGACCCAGTACTTC,CASSSLFDQETQYF
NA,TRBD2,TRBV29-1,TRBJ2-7,TGCAGCGTTGAGGCTAGCGGGGTATCCTACGAGCAGTACTTC,CSVEASGVSYEQYF
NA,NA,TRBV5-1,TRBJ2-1,TGCGCCAGCAGCCCAGGGGTAGAATTCGAGAATGAGCAGTTCTTC,CASSPGVEFENEQFF
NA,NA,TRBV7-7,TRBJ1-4,TGTGCTAGCAGCCTAAGACTTGGGGAAAAACTGTTTTTT,CASSLRLGEKLFF
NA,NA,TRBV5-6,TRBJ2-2,TGTGCCAGCAGCTCCTGGGGCGGCGGAGAGCTGTTTTTT,CASSSWGGGELFF
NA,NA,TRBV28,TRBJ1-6,TGTGCCAGCAGCCACCGGACCGGGCTGAATAATTCACCCCTCCACTTT,CASSHRTGLNNSPLHF
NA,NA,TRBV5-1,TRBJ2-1,TGCGCCAGCAGCTTGTCTCAGGGCCGGAGCGAGGAGCAGTTCTTC,CASSLSQGRSEEQFF
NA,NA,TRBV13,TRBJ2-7,TGTGCCAGCAGCTTCCGGGGGGCTGCGTACGAGCAGTACTTC,CASSFRGAAYEQYF
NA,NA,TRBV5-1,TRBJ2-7,TGCGCCAGCAGCTATGGCAGTTCCTACGAGCAGTACTTC,CASSYGSSYEQYF
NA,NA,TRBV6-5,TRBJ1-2,TGTGCCAGCACTCTAGCAGGGACCGAGGGATGGGGCTACACCTTC,CASTLAGTEGWGYTF
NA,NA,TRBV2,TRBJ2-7,TGTGCCAGCAGTTTTCCAGGGTACGAGCAGTACTTC,CASSFPGYEQYF
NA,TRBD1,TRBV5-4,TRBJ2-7,TGTGCCAGCAGCTTGGACAGGGGGCGTAGATATAACGAGCAGTACTTC,CASSLDRGRRYNEQYF
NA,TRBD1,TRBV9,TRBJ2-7,TGTGCCAGCAGCGCCCAGGGGGCTTCCTACGAGCAGTACTTC,CASSAQGASYEQYF